Below, one T cell receptor (beta chain) is given with its context. Its antigen is currently unknown. The Oncomine TCR Beta short-read assay was applied to DNA of cultured CD4+ T cells. Each CDR3 protein gets one entry after TCRdb re-called the PCR reads with MiXCR. The table shows around 13,000 distinct CDR3 sequences, with about 72% occurring only once. Trimming pared 3 bases from V and 1 base from J, leaving 6 bases between. The CDR3 extends over 12 amino acids. Germline V gives CDR1 DFQATT, CDR2 SNEGSKA (reference sequence). This specimen belongs to a study of vaccination and CD4 T cells after COVID-19. Treatment: approximately nine-day PBMC culture with coronavirus spike peptide pools or control peptides (ViraFEST assay).

Sequencing used CD4+ T cells from blood, cultured in vitro. The clonotype was recovered from a human donor who had recovered from COVID-19. The V call is TRBV20-1, the J call TRBJ1-1; the D is unclear. The CDR3 region is CSARGGNTEAFF. The CDR3, as DNA: TGCAGTGCTAGGGGCGGGAACACTGAAGCTTTCTTT.